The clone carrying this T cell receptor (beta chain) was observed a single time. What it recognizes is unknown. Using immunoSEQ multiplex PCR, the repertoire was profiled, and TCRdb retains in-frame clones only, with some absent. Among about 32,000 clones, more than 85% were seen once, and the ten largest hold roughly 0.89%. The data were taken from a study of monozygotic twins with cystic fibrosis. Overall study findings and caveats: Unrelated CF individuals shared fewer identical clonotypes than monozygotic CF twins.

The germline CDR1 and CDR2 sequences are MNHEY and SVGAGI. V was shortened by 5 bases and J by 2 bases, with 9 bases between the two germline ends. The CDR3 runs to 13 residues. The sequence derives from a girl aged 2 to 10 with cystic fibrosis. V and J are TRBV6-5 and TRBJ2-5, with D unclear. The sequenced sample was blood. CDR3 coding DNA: TGTGCCAGCAGTCAAGACTGGCAAGAGACCCAGTACTTC. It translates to CASSQDWQETQYF.